These 6 T cell receptor beta chains originate from one sample sequenced in a study of early T cells in non-severe SARS-CoV-2 infection (dated by TCRdb to the early 2020s). Library construction relied on 5' RACE. Sequencing was carried out with a NextSeq 500. The public reads were reprocessed in TCRdb via fastp at Q25 and MiXCR, keeping in-frame beta chains. Under each unique CDR3 protein, matching rows form one entry showing the most common genes and DNA. For this sample there are around 58,000 distinct CDR3 sequences; about 8% appear just once. The top ten clonotypes cover roughly a tenth of the sample. Sequenced material: whole blood, taken at baseline. The receptors were sampled from an adult who was a healthcare worker with PCR-confirmed SARS-CoV-2 infection or an uninfected control (not recorded which).

In this sample, this clonotype turned up many times. V gene TRBV7-3 combines with J gene TRBJ1-2, with D unclear. Germline loops: CDR1 SGHTA, CDR2 FQGTGA. Between the trimmed V and J ends, which lost 5 bases and 5 bases, there was a span of 12 bases. The CDR3 has 13 amino acids. DNA for the CDR3: TGTGCCAGCAGCCTAGGGCCTGCTTATGGCTACACCTTC. It translates to CASSLGPAYGYTF.

This clonotype was observed a few times. The chain combines TRBV20-1 with TRBJ1-5, with a possible D match to TRBD1 (6 bases). This CDR3 contains 17 residues. Germline assignment: CDR1 DFQATT and CDR2 SNEGSKA (reference sequence). V was trimmed by 6 bases and J by 2 bases, leaving 23 bases between them. CDR3 nucleotides: TGCAGTGCCAACCTACAGGGCCCCACCCTCGGCAATCAGCCCCAGCATTTT. Its translation: CSANLQGPTLGNQPQHF.

This clonotype was counted many times. The rearrangement uses TRBV4-1 and TRBJ2-5, with D perhaps TRBD2 (5 bases). The CDR3 has 15 residues. Germline CDR1 is MGHRA and CDR2 is YSYEKL. Deletions cut 0 bases from V and 3 bases from J, with 11 bases between. CDR3 in amino acids: CASSQDMLREETQYF. CDR3 in DNA: TGCGCCAGCAGCCAAGATATGTTGAGGGAAGAGACCCAGTACTTC.

This clonotype occurred a few times. The V gene is TRBV18, the J gene TRBJ2-7, with D perhaps TRBD1 (6 bases). This CDR3 has 14 residues. Trimming shortened V by 3 bases and J by 3 bases, and 12 bases separated the two germline ends. In germline, CDR1 is KGHSH, CDR2 LQKENI. In DNA, the CDR3 is TGTGCCAGCTCACCCGGGACACAAATCTACGAGCAGTACTTC. Its protein product is CASSPGTQIYEQYF.

The rearrangement joins TRBV5-5 to TRBJ2-1, with 9 positions matching TRBD1. The CDR3 spans 15 residues. CDR1 is SGHKS, CDR2 YYEKEE, per germline (reference sequence). The junction had 11 bases not matched to a gene; V was cut back by 4 bases and J by 9 bases. CDR3 DNA sequence: TGTGCCAGCAGCCTTTTAACAGGGGGCTGGGGTGAGCAGTTCTTC. Translated: CASSLLTGGWGEQFF.

This clonotype came up many times. This sequence joins TRBV30 and TRBJ1-2, with D hard to call. The length of the CDR3 is 13 residues. V was trimmed by 2 bases and J by 0 bases, leaving 7 bases between them. CDR1 is GTSNPN, CDR2 SVGIG, per germline (reference sequence). The CDR3 DNA sequence: TGTGCCTGGAGTACCCTGACTAACTATGGCTACACCTTC. It specifies CAWSTLTNYGYTF.